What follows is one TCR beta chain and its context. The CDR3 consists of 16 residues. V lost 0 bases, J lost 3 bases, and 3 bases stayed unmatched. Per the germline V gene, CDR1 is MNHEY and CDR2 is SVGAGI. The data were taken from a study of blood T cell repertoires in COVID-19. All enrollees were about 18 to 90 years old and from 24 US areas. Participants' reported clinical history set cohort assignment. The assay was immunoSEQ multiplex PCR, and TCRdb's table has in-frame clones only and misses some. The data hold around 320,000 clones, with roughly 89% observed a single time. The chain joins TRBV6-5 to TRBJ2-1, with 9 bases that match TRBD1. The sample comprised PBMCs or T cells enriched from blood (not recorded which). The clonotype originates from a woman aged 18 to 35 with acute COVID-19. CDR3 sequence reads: CASSYSLGQGYNEQFF. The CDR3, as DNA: TGTGCCAGCAGTTACTCGTTGGGACAGGGCTACAATGAGCAGTTCTTC.